Below are 29 T cell receptor beta chains sequenced from a single sample in a study of shared clonotypes between healthy human individuals. Libraries were prepared by immunoSEQ multiplex PCR; TCRdb keeps only in-frame clonotypes and omits some of them. The sample yields about 2.4 million clones, approximately 92% seen once. The specimen sequenced was naive CD4+ T cells sorted from blood. Subset meaning: CD45RA+ positively selected. The receptor source for this set is a man between 18 and 29 years old in good health.

This rearrangement joins TRBV15 to TRBJ1-4; D not resolved. V was pared by 0 bases and J by 12 bases, with 14 bases between. This CDR3 spans 14 amino acids. The germline V gene has CDR1 LNHNV and CDR2 YYDKDF (reference sequence). The CDR3 loop reads CATSRDSGLLELFF. The CDR3 nucleotides are TGTGCCACCAGCAGAGATAGTGGTCTATTGGAACTGTTTTTT.

The V gene is TRBV4-1, the J gene TRBJ2-7, with 10 nucleotides matching TRBD1. The germline gives CDR1 MGHRA, CDR2 YSYEKL. With V trimmed by 4 bases and J by 0 bases, 9 bases remained unmatched. The CDR3 sequence is 17 residues long. The CDR3 here is CASSRHTGTGDSYEQYF. The DNA for the CDR3 is TGCGCCAGCAGCCGGCATACAGGGACAGGGGACTCCTACGAGCAGTACTTC.

This clone has only one observation. The chain joins TRBV12-5 to TRBJ1-4; TRBD1 is a possible D gene (5 bases). There are 14 residues in the CDR3. Trimming took off 5 bases at V and 3 bases at J, with 10 bases between the two ends. Germline CDR1 reads LGHNT; CDR2 reads FRNRAP. Here the CDR3 reads CASGLGGSNEKLFF. The CDR3 DNA sequence: TGTGCTAGTGGTCTGGGGGGTTCTAATGAAAAACTGTTTTTT. The entire variable domain, with the rest obtained from reference TRBV12-5 and TRBJ1-4, is as follows: DARVTQTPRHKVTEMGQEVTMRCQPILGHNTVFWYRQTMMQGLELLAYFRNRAPLDDSGMPKDRFSAEMPDATLATLKIQPSEPRDSAVYFCASGLGGSNEKLFFGSGTQLSVL.

This clone was observed a few times. The identical CDR3 is also encoded by other nucleotide sequences in the sample. The V gene is TRBV6-6, the J gene TRBJ1-3, with unresolved D. V gave up 5 bases and J gave up 0 bases, with 2 bases separating them. The CDR3 loop spans 12 amino acids. Germline V gene data show CDR1 as MNHNY and CDR2 as SVGAGI (reference sequence). In DNA form, the CDR3 reads TGTGCCAGCAGTCCCTCTGGAAACACCATATATTTT. Its protein product is CASSPSGNTIYF.

V and J are TRBV30 and TRBJ1-2; D remains ambiguous. The CDR3 loop spans 13 amino acids. The V end was cut by 0 bases, the J end by 3 bases, with 8 bases between. Germline lookup yields CDR1 GTSNPN and CDR2 SVGIG (reference sequence). CDR3 DNA sequence: TGTGCCTGGAGTGTACGGATTTACTATGGCTACACCTTC. Its translation: CAWSVRIYYGYTF.

This chain's CDR3 is CAISGGTRETQYF. The CDR3 DNA reads TGTGCCATCAGTGGAGGCACTAGAGAGACCCAGTACTTC. V gene TRBV10-3 combines with J gene TRBJ2-5; perhaps TRBD2 as D (5 bases). V dropped 4 bases and J dropped 4 bases, with 10 bases sitting between them. The CDR3 is 13 residues long. The germline V gene has CDR1 ENHRY and CDR2 SYGVKD.

J is TRBJ1-5 and V is TRBV10-1; no clear D. There are 13 residues in the CDR3. CDR1 is WNHNN, CDR2 SYGVQD, per germline (reference sequence). Trimming stripped 4 bases from V and 4 bases from J, with 8 bases between. The CDR3 nucleotides read TGCGCCAGCAGTGCGGGTCGGAATCAGCCCCAGCATTTT. Its protein is CASSAGRNQPQHF.

V gene TRBV4-1 combines with J gene TRBJ2-3; unclear D gene. The CDR3 covers 16 residues. Germline assignment: CDR1 MGHRA and CDR2 YSYEKL. V was clipped by 4 bases and J by 2 bases, with 16 bases between them. The CDR3 protein is CASSPIRRLNTDTQYF. The CDR3 region has the DNA TGCGCCAGCAGCCCCATCCGCCGACTTAACACAGATACGCAGTATTTT.

CDR3 residues: CAIRDGNYNEQFF. For the CDR3, the DNA is TGTGCCATCCGGGACGGAAACTACAATGAGCAGTTCTTC. The chain carries TRBV10-3 and TRBJ2-1; tentatively, D is TRBD1 or TRBD2 (5 bases each). Per germline, CDR1 ENHRY and CDR2 SYGVKD. Trimming left V 8 bases short and J 3 bases short, with 11 bases between. The CDR3 loop spans 13 amino acids.

The V call is TRBV7-9, the J call TRBJ2-1; TRBD1 matches at 8 bases. The junction had 9 bases not matched to a gene; V was cut back by 5 bases and J by 6 bases. CDR1 and CDR2 from the germline V gene are SEHNR and FQNEAQ (reference sequence). This CDR3 spans 15 amino acids. The chain's CDR3 is CASSAGTDRANEQFF. For the CDR3, the DNA is TGTGCCAGCAGCGCGGGAACGGACAGGGCCAATGAGCAGTTCTTC.

The J gene is TRBJ2-5, the V gene TRBV28; D not resolved. The CDR3 covers 11 residues. Germline CDR1 and CDR2: MDHEN and SYDVKM. The V and J ends lost 2 bases and 11 bases respectively, with 9 bases between them. The CDR3 DNA sequence: TGTGCCAGCAGTTTAAGATCAGATCAGTACTTC. Its protein product is CASSLRSDQYF.

V and J are TRBV5-1 and TRBJ2-2; D tentatively fits TRBD1 or TRBD2 (5 bases each). CDR1 SGHRS and CDR2 YFSETQ come from the germline V gene. The CDR3 covers 15 residues. V was pared by 0 bases and J by 4 bases, with 10 bases between. CDR3 DNA sequence: TGCGCCAGCAGCTTGGCCGGGACCAGCACCGGGGAGCTGTTTTTT. Encoded protein: CASSLAGTSTGELFF.

The V call is TRBV5-1, the J call TRBJ1-5; D is ambiguous. The CDR3 is 15 residues long. V shed 0 bases and J shed 7 bases, with 14 bases lying between them. CDR1 is SGHRS and CDR2 is YFSETQ in the germline V gene. DNA of the CDR3: TGCGCCAGCAGCTTGGATGGTGGCGGGAGGCAGCCCCAGCATTTT. This gives the protein CASSLDGGGRQPQHF.

The chain is built from TRBV11-2 and TRBJ1-1; no clear D. This CDR3 contains 18 residues. V lost 7 bases, J lost 0 bases, and 24 bases lay in between. CDR1 and CDR2 (germline): SGHAT, FQNNGV. The CDR3, as DNA: TGTGCCAGCACCTCGGTTCTAGAAGATAGTTTTATGAACACTGAAGCTTTCTTT. Its protein product is CASTSVLEDSFMNTEAFF.

V is TRBV7-9 and J is TRBJ2-1; 7 positions match TRBD2. Trimming cost V 5 bases and J 8 bases; bases outside gene matches: 15. The CDR3 contains 16 residues. Per germline, CDR1 SEHNR and CDR2 FQNEAQ (reference sequence). The DNA of the CDR3 is TGTGCCAGCAGCCCCCCCGGGGCGGGAGAATCACATGAGCAGTTCTTC. Its protein is CASSPPGAGESHEQFF.

The CDR3 loop reads CASIGGDYGYTF. The CDR3 DNA reads TGTGCCAGTATCGGTGGGGACTATGGCTACACCTTC. This chain uses TRBV19 with TRBJ1-2; D is uncertain. Germline V gene sequence: CDR1 LNHDA, CDR2 SQIVND (reference sequence). The CDR3 is made up of 12 amino acids. V lost 7 bases and J 3 bases, leaving 9 bases between the germline ends.

This clone was detected a few times. The chain is built from TRBV6-6 and TRBJ1-1, with TRBD1 as a possible D gene (6 bases). Germline values: CDR1 MNHNY, CDR2 SVGAGI (reference sequence). CDR3 length equals 14 residues. Trimming pared 0 bases from V and 3 bases from J, leaving 8 bases between. CDR3 residues: CASSYSRGDTEAFF. CDR3 DNA: TGTGCCAGCAGTTACTCGAGGGGGGACACTGAAGCTTTCTTT.

V usage is TRBV6-5 and J usage is TRBJ1-1; D gene uncertain. CDR3 length: 13 residues. CDR1 is MNHEY, CDR2 SVGAGI, per germline. Trimming took 5 bases from V and 8 from J, leaving 15 bases between them. The CDR3 sequence: CASSRTPPAEAFF. Written as DNA, the CDR3 is TGTGCCAGCAGTCGGACCCCGCCGGCCGAAGCTTTCTTT.

V usage is TRBV6-5 and J usage is TRBJ1-1; the D gene is possibly TRBD1 (6 bases). The CDR3 length is 13 residues. Germline CDR1 and CDR2: MNHEY and SVGAGI. The V gene lost 5 bases and the J gene lost 3 bases, with 10 bases spanning the gap. CDR3: CASSRTAYTEAFF. In nucleotides, the CDR3 is TGTGCCAGCAGTCGGACAGCCTACACTGAAGCTTTCTTT.

Here the CDR3 reads CASRKTGDGSNEKLFF. CDR3 sequence (DNA): TGTGCCAGCAGAAAAACAGGGGACGGGAGTAATGAAAAACTGTTTTTT. V is TRBV7-2 and J is TRBJ1-4; 7 nucleotides agree with TRBD1. CDR1 SGHTA and CDR2 FQGNSA come from the germline V gene. V trimming: 6 bases; J trimming: 4 bases; junction bases outside the gene matches: 11. CDR3 length: 16 amino acids.

The chain couples TRBV29-1 to TRBJ2-7; perhaps TRBD1 as D (6 bases). The CDR3 covers 13 residues. V was trimmed by 1 base and J by 5 bases, leaving 12 bases between them. Germline loops: CDR1 SQVTM, CDR2 ANQGSEA. The CDR3 DNA reads TGCAGCGTTGAAGTGATACAGGGAAACGAGCAGTACTTC. It is translated as CSVEVIQGNEQYF.

The rearrangement joins TRBV6-6 to TRBJ2-7; 7 nucleotides match TRBD1. Losses at the gene ends were 6 bases for V and 4 bases for J; bases not matched to a gene: 3. The CDR3 runs to 12 residues. Germline loops: CDR1 MNHNY, CDR2 SVGAGI (reference sequence). The CDR3 here is CASRNRGYEQYF. DNA for the CDR3: TGTGCCAGCAGAAACAGGGGTTACGAGCAGTACTTC.

J is TRBJ2-7 and V is TRBV30; tentative D call: TRBD1 (5 bases). CDR1 GTSNPN and CDR2 SVGIG come from the germline V gene (reference sequence). The length of the CDR3 is 13 residues. Between the trimmed V and J ends, which lost 3 bases and 0 bases, there was a span of 9 bases. As DNA, the CDR3 is TGTGCCTGGAGCCAAGACAGCTCCTACGAGCAGTACTTC. This translates into CAWSQDSSYEQYF.

V usage is TRBV5-6 and J usage is TRBJ2-1; TRBD2 agrees at 8 bases. CDR3 length: 17 amino acids. CDR1 is SGHDT, CDR2 YYEEEE, per germline. V shed 0 bases and J 7 bases; nucleotides not matched to a gene: 12. This CDR3 is CASSLAQEREPKNEQFF. The CDR3 bases are TGTGCCAGCAGCTTGGCGCAGGAGCGGGAGCCAAAAAATGAGCAGTTCTTC.

This rearrangement joins TRBV10-3 to TRBJ2-1; unclear D gene. This CDR3 is 17 amino acids long. Trimming cost V 0 bases and J 5 bases, with 17 bases left between them. Germline CDR1 ENHRY, CDR2 SYGVKD. CDR3 DNA sequence: TGTGCCATCAGTGAGTCGGAAATTGGCCGCGGTAACAATGAGCAGTTCTTC. Translation gives CAISESEIGRGNNEQFF.

The J gene is TRBJ2-7, the V gene TRBV5-4; D is unresolved. The germline V and J ends were trimmed by 5 bases and 5 bases, with 17 bases remaining between them. The CDR3 is made up of 14 amino acids. In germline, CDR1 is SGHNT, CDR2 YYREEE (reference sequence). CDR3 amino acids: CASSVGVPGNEQYF. The CDR3, as DNA: TGTGCCAGCAGTGTTGGTGTGCCGGGTAACGAGCAGTACTTC.

The chain uses TRBV5-4 and TRBJ1-1; perhaps TRBD1 as D (6 bases). CDR1 is SGHNT, CDR2 YYREEE, per germline (reference sequence). CDR3 length equals 15 residues. V was trimmed by 3 bases and J by 4 bases, leaving 16 bases between them. The CDR3 DNA sequence: TGTGCCAGCAGCTCGTCCAGGGGCAGGGGCACTGAAGCTTTCTTT. Encoded protein: CASSSSRGRGTEAFF.

The chain has TRBV6-1 and TRBJ2-7; D not certain. Germline CDR1 MNHNS, CDR2 SASEGT. CDR3 size: 13 residues. Trimming stripped 4 bases from V and 3 bases from J, with 10 bases between. This CDR3 is CASSVARLYEQYF. CDR3 bases: TGTGCCAGCAGTGTGGCCAGACTCTACGAGCAGTACTTC.

This clone occurred once. The CDR3 region has the DNA TGCGCCAGCAGCTTGTTAGCGGGGGACGCTAGCACAGATACGCAGTATTTT. Translated: CASSLLAGDASTDTQYF. V usage is TRBV5-1 and J usage is TRBJ2-3; 9 bases fit TRBD2. Germline CDR1 and CDR2: SGHRS and YFSETQ. The CDR3 has 17 residues. The V segment lost 1 base and the J segment 0 bases; nucleotides outside the gene matches: 6.